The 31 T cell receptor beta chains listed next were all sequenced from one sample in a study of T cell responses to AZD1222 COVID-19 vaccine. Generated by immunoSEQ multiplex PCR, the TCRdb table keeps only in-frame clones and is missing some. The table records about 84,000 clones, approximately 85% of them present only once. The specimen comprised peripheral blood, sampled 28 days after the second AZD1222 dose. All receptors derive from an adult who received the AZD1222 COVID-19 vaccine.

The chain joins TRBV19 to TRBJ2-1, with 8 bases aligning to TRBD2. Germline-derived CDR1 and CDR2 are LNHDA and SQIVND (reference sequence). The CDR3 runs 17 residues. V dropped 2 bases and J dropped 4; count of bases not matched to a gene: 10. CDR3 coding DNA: TGTGCCAGTAGTATACCCCCTCGGGGGGGCCGGTACAATGAGCAGTTCTTC. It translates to CASSIPPRGGRYNEQFF.

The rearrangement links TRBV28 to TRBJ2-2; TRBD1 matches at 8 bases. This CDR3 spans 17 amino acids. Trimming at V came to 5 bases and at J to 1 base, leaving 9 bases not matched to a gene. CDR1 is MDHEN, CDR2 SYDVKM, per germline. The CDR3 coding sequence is TGTGCCAGCAGTCTATTATCCGGGACAGGGAACACCGGGGAGCTGTTTTTT. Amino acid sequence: CASSLLSGTGNTGELFF.

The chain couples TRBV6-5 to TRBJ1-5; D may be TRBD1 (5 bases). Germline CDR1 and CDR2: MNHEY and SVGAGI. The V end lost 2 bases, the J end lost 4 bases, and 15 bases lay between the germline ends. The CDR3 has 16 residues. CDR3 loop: CASSYQYIGANQPQHF. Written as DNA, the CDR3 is TGTGCCAGCAGTTACCAATATATCGGGGCTAATCAGCCCCAGCATTTT.

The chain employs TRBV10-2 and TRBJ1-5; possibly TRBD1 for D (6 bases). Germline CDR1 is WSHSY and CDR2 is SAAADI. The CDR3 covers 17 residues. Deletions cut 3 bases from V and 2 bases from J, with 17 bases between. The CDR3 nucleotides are TGCGCCAGCAGTGAATGGAGGGGGGATTGGGGCAATCAGCCCCAGCATTTT. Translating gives CASSEWRGDWGNQPQHF.

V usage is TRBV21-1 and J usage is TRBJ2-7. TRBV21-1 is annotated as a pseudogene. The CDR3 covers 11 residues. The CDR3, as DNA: TGTGCCAGCAGCACTACACTCGAGCAGTACGTC. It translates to CASSTTLEQYV.

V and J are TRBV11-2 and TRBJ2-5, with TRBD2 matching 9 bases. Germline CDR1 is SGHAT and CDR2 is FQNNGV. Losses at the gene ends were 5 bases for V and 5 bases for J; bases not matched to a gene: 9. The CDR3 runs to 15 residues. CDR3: CASSTAGGGRETQYF. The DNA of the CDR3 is TGTGCCAGCAGCACCGCGGGAGGGGGCCGGGAGACCCAGTACTTC. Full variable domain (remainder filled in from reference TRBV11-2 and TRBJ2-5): EAGVAQSPRYKIIEKRQSVAFWCNPISGHATLYWYQQILGQGPKLLIQFQNNGVVDDSQLPKDRFSAERLKGVDSTLKIQPAKLEDSAVYLCASSTAGGGRETQYFGPGTRLLVL.

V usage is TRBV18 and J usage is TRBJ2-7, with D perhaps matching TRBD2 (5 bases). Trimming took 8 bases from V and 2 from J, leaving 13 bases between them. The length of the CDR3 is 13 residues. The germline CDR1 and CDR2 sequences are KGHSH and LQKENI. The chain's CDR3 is CASRLDGAYEQYV. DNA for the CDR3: TGTGCCAGCCGCCTGGACGGGGCCTACGAGCAGTACGTC.

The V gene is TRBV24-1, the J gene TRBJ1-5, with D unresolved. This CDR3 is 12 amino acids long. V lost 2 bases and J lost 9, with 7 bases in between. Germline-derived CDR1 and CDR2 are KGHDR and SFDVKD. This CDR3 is CATSDSDRPQHF. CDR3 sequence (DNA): TGTGCCACCAGTGATTCCGATCGGCCCCAGCATTTT.

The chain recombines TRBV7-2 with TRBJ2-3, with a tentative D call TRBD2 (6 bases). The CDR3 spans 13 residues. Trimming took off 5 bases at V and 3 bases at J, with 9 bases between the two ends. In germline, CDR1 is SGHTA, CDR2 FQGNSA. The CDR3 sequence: CASSGGLTDTQYF. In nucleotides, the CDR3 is TGTGCCAGCAGCGGGGGGTTGACAGATACGCAGTATTTT.

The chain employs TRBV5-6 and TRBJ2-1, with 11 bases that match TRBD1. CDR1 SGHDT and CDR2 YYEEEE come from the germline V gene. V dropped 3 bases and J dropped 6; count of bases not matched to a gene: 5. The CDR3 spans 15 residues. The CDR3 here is CASSSTGTGGNEQFF. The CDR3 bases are TGTGCCAGCAGCTCTACCGGGACAGGGGGCAATGAGCAGTTCTTC.

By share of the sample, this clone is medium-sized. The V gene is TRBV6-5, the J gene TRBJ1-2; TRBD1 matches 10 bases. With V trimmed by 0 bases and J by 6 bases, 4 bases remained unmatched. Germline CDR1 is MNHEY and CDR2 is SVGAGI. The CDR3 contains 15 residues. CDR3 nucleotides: TGTGCCAGCAGTTACTCGGGACAGGGGAGAGATGGCTACACCTTC. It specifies CASSYSGQGRDGYTF.

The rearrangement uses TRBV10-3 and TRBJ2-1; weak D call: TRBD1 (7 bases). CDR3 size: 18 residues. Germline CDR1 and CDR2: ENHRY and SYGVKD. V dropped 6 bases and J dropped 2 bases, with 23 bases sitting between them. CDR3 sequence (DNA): TGTGCCATCAGGCCCCAGGGGGGCGGATTGATGGCCTACAATGAGCAGTTCTTC. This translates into CAIRPQGGGLMAYNEQFF.

This chain's CDR3 is CASSLGPGTGMKNEQFF. DNA for the CDR3: TGTGCCAGCAGCTTAGGGCCCGGGACAGGGATGAAGAATGAGCAGTTCTTC. The V gene is TRBV7-2, the J gene TRBJ2-1, with 9 bases fitting TRBD1. The J segment lost 7 bases and the V segment lost 1 base, leaving 11 bases of the junction unmatched. This CDR3 has 17 residues. CDR1 and CDR2 (germline): SGHTA, FQGNSA.

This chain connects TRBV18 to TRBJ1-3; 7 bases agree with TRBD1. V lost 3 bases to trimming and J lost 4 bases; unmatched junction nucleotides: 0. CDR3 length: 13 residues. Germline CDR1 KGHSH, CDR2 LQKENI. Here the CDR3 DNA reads TGTGCCAGCTCACCGGGACAGGGAAACACCATATATTTT. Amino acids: CASSPGQGNTIYF.

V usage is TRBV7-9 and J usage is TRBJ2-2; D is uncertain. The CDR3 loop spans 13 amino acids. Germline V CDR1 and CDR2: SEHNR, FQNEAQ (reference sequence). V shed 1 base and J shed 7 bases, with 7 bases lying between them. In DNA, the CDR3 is TGTGCCAGCAGCTTAGAAGGCTTCGGGGAGCTGTTTTTT. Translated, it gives CASSLEGFGELFF.

CDR3 DNA sequence: TGTGCCAGCACCAAAGGGACAGGGAACACCGGGGAGCTGTTTTTT. Translation: CASTKGTGNTGELFF. The chain combines TRBV6-5 with TRBJ2-2; 8 nucleotides line up with TRBD1. V was clipped by 7 bases and J by 1 base; unmatched bases: 5. CDR3 size: 15 residues. Germline V gene lookup returns CDR1 MNHEY and CDR2 SVGAGI.

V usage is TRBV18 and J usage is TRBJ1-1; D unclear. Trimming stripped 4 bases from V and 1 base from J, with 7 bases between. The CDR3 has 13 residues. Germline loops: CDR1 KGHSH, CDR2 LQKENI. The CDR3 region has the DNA TGTGCCAGCTCACAAACAGAGAACACTGAAGCTTTCTTT. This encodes CASSQTENTEAFF.

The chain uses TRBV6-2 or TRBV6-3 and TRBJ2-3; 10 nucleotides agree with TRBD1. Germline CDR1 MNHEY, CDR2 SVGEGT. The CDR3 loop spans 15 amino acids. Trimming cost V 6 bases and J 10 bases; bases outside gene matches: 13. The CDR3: CASSNRDRGADAQYF. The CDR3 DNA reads TGTGCCAGCAGCAACCGGGACAGGGGTGCCGATGCGCAGTATTTT.

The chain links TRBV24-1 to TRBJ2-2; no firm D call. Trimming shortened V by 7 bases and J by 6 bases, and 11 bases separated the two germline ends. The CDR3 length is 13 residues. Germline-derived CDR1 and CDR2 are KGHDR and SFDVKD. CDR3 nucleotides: TGTGCCACCAGCCCCCACCGGGCCGGGGAGCTGTTTTTT. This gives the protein CATSPHRAGELFF.

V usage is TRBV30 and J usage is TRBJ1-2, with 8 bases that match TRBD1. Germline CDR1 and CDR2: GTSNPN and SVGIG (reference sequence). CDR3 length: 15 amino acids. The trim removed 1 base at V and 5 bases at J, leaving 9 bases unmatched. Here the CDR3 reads CAWSENHRGWYGYTF. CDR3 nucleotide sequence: TGTGCCTGGAGTGAAAACCACAGGGGGTGGTATGGCTACACCTTC.

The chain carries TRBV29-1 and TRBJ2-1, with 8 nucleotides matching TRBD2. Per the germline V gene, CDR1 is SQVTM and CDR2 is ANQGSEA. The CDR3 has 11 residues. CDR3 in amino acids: CSTGGHNEQFF. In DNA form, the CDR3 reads TGCAGTACGGGAGGGCACAATGAGCAGTTCTTC.

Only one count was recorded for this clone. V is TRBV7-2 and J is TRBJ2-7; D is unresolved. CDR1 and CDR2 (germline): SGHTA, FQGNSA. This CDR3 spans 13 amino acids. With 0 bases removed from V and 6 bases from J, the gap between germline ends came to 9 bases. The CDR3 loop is CASSLAGLGEQYV. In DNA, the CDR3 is TGTGCCAGCAGCTTAGCGGGTCTAGGCGAGCAGTACGTC.

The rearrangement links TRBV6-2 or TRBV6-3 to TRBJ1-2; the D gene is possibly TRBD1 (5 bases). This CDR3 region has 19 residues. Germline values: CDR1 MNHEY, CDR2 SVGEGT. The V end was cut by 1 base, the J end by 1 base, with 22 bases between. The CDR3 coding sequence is TGTGCCAGCAGTTACTTCATGGGGGGGACCTCGACAGTTAACTATGGCTACACCTTC. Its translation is CASSYFMGGTSTVNYGYTF.

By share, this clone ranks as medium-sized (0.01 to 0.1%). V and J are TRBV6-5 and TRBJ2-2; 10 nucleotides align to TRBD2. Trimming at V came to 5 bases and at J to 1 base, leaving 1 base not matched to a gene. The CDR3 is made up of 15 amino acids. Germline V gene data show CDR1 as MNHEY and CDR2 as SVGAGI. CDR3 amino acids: CASSRTSGNTGELFF. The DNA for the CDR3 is TGTGCCAGCAGTCGGACTAGCGGGAACACCGGGGAGCTGTTTTTT.

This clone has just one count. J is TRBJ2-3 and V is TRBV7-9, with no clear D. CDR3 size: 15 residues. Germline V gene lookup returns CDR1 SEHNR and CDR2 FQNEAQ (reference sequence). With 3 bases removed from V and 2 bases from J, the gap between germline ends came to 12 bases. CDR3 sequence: CASSFSPRNTDTQYF. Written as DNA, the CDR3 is TGTGCCAGCAGCTTTAGTCCTAGAAACACAGATACGCAGTATTTT. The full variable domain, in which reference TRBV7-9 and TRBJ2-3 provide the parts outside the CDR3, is DTGVSQNPRHKITKRGQNVTFRCDPISEHNRLYWYRQTLGQGPEFLTYFQNEAQLEKSRLLSDRFSAERPKGSFSTLEIQRTEQGDSAMYLCASSFSPRNTDTQYFGPGTRLTVL.

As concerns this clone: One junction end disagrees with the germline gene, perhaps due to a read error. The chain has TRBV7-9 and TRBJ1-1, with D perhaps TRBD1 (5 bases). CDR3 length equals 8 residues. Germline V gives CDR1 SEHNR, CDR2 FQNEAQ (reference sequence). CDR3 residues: CASSGGRF. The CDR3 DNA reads TGTGCCAGCAGCGGGGGACGGTTT.

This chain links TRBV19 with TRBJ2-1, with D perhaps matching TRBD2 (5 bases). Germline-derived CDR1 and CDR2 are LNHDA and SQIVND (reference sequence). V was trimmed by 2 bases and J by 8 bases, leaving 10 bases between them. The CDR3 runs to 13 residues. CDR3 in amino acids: CASSILPRDEQFF. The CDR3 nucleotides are TGTGCCAGTAGTATACTCCCGCGGGATGAGCAGTTCTTC. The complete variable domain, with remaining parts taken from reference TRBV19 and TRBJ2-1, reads DGGITQSPKYLFRKEGQNVTLSCEQNLNHDAMYWYRQDPGQGLRLIYYSQIVNDFQKGDIAEGYSVSREKKESFPLTVTSAQKNPTAFYLCASSILPRDEQFFGPGTRLTVL.

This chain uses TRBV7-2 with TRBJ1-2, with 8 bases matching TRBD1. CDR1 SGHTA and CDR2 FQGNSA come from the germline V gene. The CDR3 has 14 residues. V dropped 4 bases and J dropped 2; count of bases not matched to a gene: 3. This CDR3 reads CASSSGQGNYGYTF. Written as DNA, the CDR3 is TGTGCCAGCAGCTCCGGACAGGGCAACTATGGCTACACCTTC.

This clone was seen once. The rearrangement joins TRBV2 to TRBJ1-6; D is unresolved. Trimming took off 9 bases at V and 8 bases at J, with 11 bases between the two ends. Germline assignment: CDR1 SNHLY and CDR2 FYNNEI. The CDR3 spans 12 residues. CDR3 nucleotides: TGTGCCAGAGGAGCGGGTGATTCACCCCTCCACTTT. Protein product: CARGAGDSPLHF.

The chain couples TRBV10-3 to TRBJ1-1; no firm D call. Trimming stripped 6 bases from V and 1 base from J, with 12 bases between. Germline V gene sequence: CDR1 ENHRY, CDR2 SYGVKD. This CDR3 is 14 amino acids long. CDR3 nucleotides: TGTGCCATCAGGTTTAACAGCGAGAACACTGAAGCTTTCTTT. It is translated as CAIRFNSENTEAFF.

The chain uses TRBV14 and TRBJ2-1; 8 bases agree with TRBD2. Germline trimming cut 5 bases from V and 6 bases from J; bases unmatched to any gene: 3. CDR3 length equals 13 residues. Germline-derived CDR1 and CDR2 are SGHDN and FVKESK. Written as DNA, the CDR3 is TGTGCCAGCAGCTTAGCGGGACGCAATGAGCAGTTCTTC. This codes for CASSLAGRNEQFF.